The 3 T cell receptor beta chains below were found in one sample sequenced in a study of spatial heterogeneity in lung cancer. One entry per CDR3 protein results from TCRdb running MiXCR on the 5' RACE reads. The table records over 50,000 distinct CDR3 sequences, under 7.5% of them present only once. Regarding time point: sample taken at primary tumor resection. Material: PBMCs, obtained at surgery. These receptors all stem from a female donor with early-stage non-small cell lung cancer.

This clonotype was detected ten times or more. CDR3 region: CASSPPGSRGYEQYF. The CDR3 DNA sequence: TGTGCCAGCAGTCCCCCAGGAAGCAGGGGCTACGAGCAGTACTTC. The V gene is TRBV7-9, the J gene TRBJ2-7, with D perhaps matching TRBD1 (6 bases). Trimming shortened V by 6 bases and J by 3 bases, and 18 bases separated the two germline ends. Germline lookup yields CDR1 SEHNR and CDR2 FQNEAQ (reference sequence). The CDR3 covers 15 residues.

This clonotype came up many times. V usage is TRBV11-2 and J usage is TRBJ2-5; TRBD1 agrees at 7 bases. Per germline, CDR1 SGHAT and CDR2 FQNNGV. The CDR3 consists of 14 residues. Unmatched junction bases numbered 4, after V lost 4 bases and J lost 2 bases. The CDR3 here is CASSSSGQQETQYF. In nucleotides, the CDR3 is TGTGCCAGCAGCTCGTCGGGACAGCAAGAGACCCAGTACTTC.

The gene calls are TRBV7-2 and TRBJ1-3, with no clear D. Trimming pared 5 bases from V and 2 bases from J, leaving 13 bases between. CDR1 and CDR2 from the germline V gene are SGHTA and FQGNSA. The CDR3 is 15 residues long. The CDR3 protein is CASSPGVAPGNTIYF. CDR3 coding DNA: TGTGCCAGCAGCCCTGGCGTAGCTCCTGGAAACACCATATATTTT. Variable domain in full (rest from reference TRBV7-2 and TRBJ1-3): GAGVSQSPSNKVTEKGKDVELRCDPISGHTALYWYRQSLGQGLEFLIYFQGNSAPDKSGLPSDRFSAERTGGSVSTLTIQRTQQEDSAVYLCASSPGVAPGNTIYFGEGSWLTVV.